This T cell receptor beta chain was identified in a study of beta chain features in type 1 diabetes. Study conclusions and caveats: Shortening that was moderate but significant affected the TCRB CDR3s of Type 1 diabetes patients in all four CD4+ subsets.

Germline loops: CDR1 SGHTA, CDR2 FQGNSA. This CDR3 has 15 amino acids. V dropped 6 bases and J dropped 4 bases, with 17 bases sitting between them. About this clone: Its antigen is unidentified.

Expressed TCRB transcripts were sequenced because the entire RNA isolate underwent reverse transcription. Some 3.3 million reads per sample on average were obtained from naive, central memory and regulatory T cell samples. The table came from immunoSEQ multiplex PCR; TCRdb's copy has only in-frame clones and leaves some out. The sample contains a few hundred thousand clones, around 20% of which appear only once. This receptor was taken from a woman under 30 in good health. J is TRBJ2-3 and V is TRBV7-2; the D is unclear. The sample taken for sequencing was naive CD4+ T cells from blood. The CDR3 bases are TGTGCCAGCAGGCTCTCATCCCTGGGCCCAGATACGCAGTATTTT. It translates to CASRLSSLGPDTQYF.